These T cell receptor beta chains were read from a single sample in a study of shared clonotypes between healthy human individuals. Some clones are missing from TCRdb's copy, which holds only in-frame ones; the method was immunoSEQ multiplex PCR. Among millions of clones listed, approximately 95% were seen once. The sample taken for sequencing was naive CD4+ T cells from PBMCs. All receptors derive from a man younger than 35 in good health. Some clones in this sample may be carry-over from other donors' samples. Each CDR3 is given with its conserved first and last residue. Fields, in order: V gene, J gene, clone size, D gene, CDR3 DNA, CDR3 protein. The D gene is left open where the match is weak. Size values are once, few and many counts, or a class for expanded clones, and some rows have none.

v_gene: TRBV7-3
j_gene: TRBJ2-7
abundance: .
d_gene: .
CDR3nt: TGTGCCAGCAGCTTAGGGGGTTGGGACGAGCAGTACTTC
CDR3aa: CASSLGGWDEQYF

v_gene: TRBV19
j_gene: TRBJ2-1
abundance: .
d_gene: TRBD2
CDR3nt: TGTGCCAGCCGTACTAGCGGGAGGGACAATGAGCAGTTCTTC
CDR3aa: CASRTSGRDNEQFF

v_gene: TRBV20-1
j_gene: TRBJ2-5
abundance: .
d_gene: .
CDR3nt: TGCAGTGCTAGATTCGGCGAGACCCAGTACTTC
CDR3aa: CSARFGETQYF

v_gene: TRBV14
j_gene: TRBJ1-3
abundance: .
d_gene: TRBD1
CDR3nt: TGTGCCAGCAGCCGGACCGCGGACAGGGCTGGAAACACCATATATTTT
CDR3aa: CASSRTADRAGNTIYF

v_gene: TRBV27
j_gene: TRBJ2-2
abundance: .
d_gene: .
CDR3nt: TGTGCCAGCAGTTCACCAGGCCTAGCTAGGGACACCGGGGAGCTGTTTTTT
CDR3aa: CASSSPGLARDTGELFF

v_gene: TRBV4-2
j_gene: TRBJ2-7
abundance: .
d_gene: TRBD1
CDR3nt: TGTGCCAGCACCTTTACAGGGGGAAGAACCCTCGGGGCCTACGAGCAGTACTTC
CDR3aa: CASTFTGGRTLGAYEQYF

v_gene: TRBV5-4
j_gene: TRBJ2-7
abundance: once
d_gene: TRBD1
CDR3nt: TGTGCCAGCACCGAGACAGGGGGCAGCTACGAGCAGTACTTC
CDR3aa: CASTETGGSYEQYF

v_gene: TRBV6-1
j_gene: TRBJ1-1
abundance: few
d_gene: .
CDR3nt: TGTGCCAGCAGTGCTCTAGGCACTGAAGCTTTCTTT
CDR3aa: CASSALGTEAFF

v_gene: TRBV10-3
j_gene: TRBJ2-1
abundance: .
d_gene: .
CDR3nt: TGTGCCATCAGTGAGGAAGGGGTGCGGCAGTTCTTC
CDR3aa: CAISEEGVRQFF

v_gene: TRBV4-1
j_gene: TRBJ2-7
abundance: .
d_gene: TRBD1
CDR3nt: TGCGCCAGCAGCCAAATGGACAGGGAGAGAAGGGAGCAGTACTTC
CDR3aa: CASSQMDRERREQYF

v_gene: TRBV7-9
j_gene: TRBJ1-4
abundance: few
d_gene: .
CDR3nt: TGTGCCAGCAGCTTATCCGAAAAACTGTTTTTT
CDR3aa: CASSLSEKLFF

v_gene: TRBV18
j_gene: TRBJ2-2
abundance: .
d_gene: .
CDR3nt: TGTGCCAGCTCACCACCGGGGCGGGGTATGGGACGCTCGAACACCGGGGAGCTGTTTTTT
CDR3aa: CASSPPGRGMGRSNTGELFF

v_gene: TRBV28
j_gene: TRBJ2-7
abundance: .
d_gene: .
CDR3nt: TGTGCCAGCAGTTTGTACGCCGGCGGGTGGGAGAATTCCTACGAGCAGTACTTC
CDR3aa: CASSLYAGGWENSYEQYF

v_gene: TRBV29-1
j_gene: TRBJ2-1
abundance: once
d_gene: .
CDR3nt: TGCAGCGTAACTTCGGACTCCTACAATGAGCAGTTCTTC
CDR3aa: CSVTSDSYNEQFF

v_gene: TRBV15
j_gene: TRBJ2-3
abundance: once
d_gene: .
CDR3nt: TGTGCCACCAGCAGCAGTCGGAAGGGTCCCACAGATACGCAGTATTTT
CDR3aa: CATSSSRKGPTDTQYF

v_gene: TRBV9
j_gene: TRBJ1-2
abundance: .
d_gene: .
CDR3nt: TGTGCCAGCAGCGTAGGCCCCCCAGGACAGACCAACTATGGCTACACCTTC
CDR3aa: CASSVGPPGQTNYGYTF